One and the same sample provided the 26 T cell receptor beta chains below, sequenced in a study of cytomegalovirus exposure and HLA in healthy donors. A multiplex PCR was run with 60 Vbeta primers and 13 Jbeta primers. Measured with immunoSEQ multiplex PCR; TCRdb has only the in-frame clones, and not every one. The sample includes approximately 100,000 clones, about 70% of them seen just once. What was sequenced was PBMCs. These receptors originate from a man over 45 in good health and CMV-seropositive.

This chain uses TRBV5-4 with TRBJ2-3; unclear D gene. The CDR3 contains 15 residues. Germline V lookup: CDR1 SGHNT, CDR2 YYREEE (reference sequence). V was cut by 0 bases and J by 2 bases, with 10 bases left in between. This CDR3 reads CASSLGSTYTDTQYF. The CDR3 DNA sequence: TGTGCCAGCAGCTTGGGGAGTACCTACACAGATACGCAGTATTTT.

The chain has TRBV4-1 and TRBJ1-5; D gene ambiguous. This CDR3 has 15 amino acids. Germline CDR1 MGHRA, CDR2 YSYEKL. The V end lost 0 bases, the J end lost 2 bases, and 8 bases lay between the germline ends. The CDR3 reads CASSQENRGNQPQHF. In DNA form, the CDR3 reads TGCGCCAGCAGCCAAGAGAATCGCGGCAATCAGCCCCAGCATTTT.

The chain recombines TRBV29-1 with TRBJ1-4, with a possible D match to TRBD1 (5 bases). Deletions cut 0 bases from V and 8 bases from J, with 19 bases between. Germline V gene data show CDR1 as SQVTM and CDR2 as ANQGSEA. This CDR3 spans 16 amino acids. CDR3 loop: CSVEDLRGSGGEKLFF. For the CDR3, the DNA is TGCAGCGTTGAAGATCTTCGGGGGAGCGGAGGGGAAAAACTGTTTTTT.

The chain links TRBV27 to TRBJ1-2; 9 positions agree with TRBD1. Germline V gene sequence: CDR1 MNHEY, CDR2 SMNVEV (reference sequence). V lost 6 bases, J lost 7 bases, and 6 bases stayed unmatched. The CDR3 covers 13 residues. The CDR3 coding sequence is TGTGCCAGCAGGGTAACAGGGGGCTCTGGCTACACCTTC. Translated: CASRVTGGSGYTF.

The chain couples TRBV7-9 to TRBJ2-5; D might be TRBD1 (7 bases). This CDR3 contains 15 residues. V lost 5 bases to trimming and J lost 2 bases, with 15 bases between them. CDR1 is SEHNR and CDR2 is FQNEAQ in the germline V gene (reference sequence). The CDR3 sequence: CASSPDRDSQETQYF. The CDR3 DNA is TGTGCCAGCAGCCCCGACAGGGACTCGCAAGAGACCCAGTACTTC.

The V call is TRBV5-1, the J call TRBJ2-7, with 7 bases that match TRBD1. Losses at the gene ends were 2 bases for V and 2 bases for J; bases not matched to a gene: 4. The length of the CDR3 is 14 residues. CDR1 is SGHRS, CDR2 YFSETQ, per germline. CDR3 amino acids: CASSFAGQAYEQYF. As DNA, the CDR3 is TGCGCCAGCAGCTTTGCTGGACAGGCCTACGAGCAGTACTTC.

This chain links TRBV7-9 with TRBJ1-1; TRBD1 might be the D (5 bases). This CDR3 has 16 residues. Germline-derived CDR1 and CDR2 are SEHNR and FQNEAQ (reference sequence). V shed 1 base and J shed 0 bases, with 12 bases lying between them. CDR3 residues: CASSLGEWTLNTEAFF. CDR3 DNA: TGTGCCAGCAGCTTAGGGGAATGGACACTGAACACTGAAGCTTTCTTT.

The chain has TRBV5-1 and TRBJ2-1, with 8 bases that match TRBD2. Unmatched junction bases numbered 10, after V lost 4 bases and J lost 7 bases. The CDR3 contains 15 residues. CDR1 is SGHRS, CDR2 YFSETQ, per germline. CDR3 nucleotide sequence: TGCGCCAGCAGCCTATTAACTAGCGGAGGAAATGAGCAGTTCTTC. It yields the protein CASSLLTSGGNEQFF. The full variable domain, its missing parts supplied by reference TRBV5-1 and TRBJ2-1, is KAGVTQTPRYLIKTRGQQVTLSCSPISGHRSVSWYQQTPGQGLQFLFEYFSETQRNKGNFPGRFSGRQFSNSRSEMNVSTLELGDSALYLCASSLLTSGGNEQFFGPGTRLTVL.

This chain joins TRBV6-1 and TRBJ2-1, with 7 bases matching TRBD1. The V gene's germline CDR1 is MNHNS and CDR2 SASEGT. The CDR3 consists of 15 residues. V lost 7 bases, J lost 0 bases, and 6 bases stayed unmatched. CDR3 coding DNA: TGTGCCAGCAACGACAGGGCGAGCTCCTACAATGAGCAGTTCTTC. Its translation is CASNDRASSYNEQFF.

J is TRBJ1-5 and V is TRBV2, with 7 bases matching TRBD1. The CDR3 is 13 residues long. With 5 bases clipped from V and 4 bases from J, the junction kept 2 bases outside the gene matches. CDR1 SNHLY and CDR2 FYNNEI come from the germline V gene. The DNA for the CDR3 is TGTGCCAGCAGTCTGGGACAGAATCAGCCCCAGCATTTT. Translating it yields CASSLGQNQPQHF.

This clone was seen only a few times. The chain is built from TRBV6-6 and TRBJ1-4; 7 positions agree with TRBD1. The V and J ends lost 0 bases and 8 bases, in that order; junction bases with no gene match: 6. This CDR3 comprises 15 residues. The V gene's germline CDR1 is MNHNY and CDR2 SVGAGI (reference sequence). The DNA of the CDR3 is TGTGCCAGCAGTTACTCGCAGGGGGTCGGGGAAAAACTGTTTTTT. Its protein product is CASSYSQGVGEKLFF.

This chain joins TRBV5-1 and TRBJ2-1; maybe TRBD2 (6 bases). The CDR3 totals 15 residues. Trimming shortened V by 3 bases and J by 0 bases, and 10 bases separated the two germline ends. The germline gives CDR1 SGHRS, CDR2 YFSETQ. CDR3 amino acids: CASSSGLTSYNEQFF. CDR3 nucleotide sequence: TGCGCCAGCAGCTCTGGACTAACCTCCTACAATGAGCAGTTCTTC.

The chain joins TRBV9 to TRBJ1-5; perhaps TRBD1 as D (6 bases). This CDR3 contains 13 residues. The germline gives CDR1 SGDLS, CDR2 YYNGEE. V was clipped by 6 bases and J by 6 bases, with 13 bases between them. In DNA form, the CDR3 reads TGTGCCAGCACTCAGAGGGGGTTTCAGCCCCAGCATTTT. As protein: CASTQRGFQPQHF.

V gene TRBV10-3 combines with J gene TRBJ1-6; 7 nucleotides agree with TRBD1. The CDR3 sequence is 15 residues long. Trimming removed 6 bases from V and 0 bases from J; junction bases left unmatched: 2. Germline V gives CDR1 ENHRY, CDR2 SYGVKD. The CDR3 here is CAIRTGSSYNSPLHF. Here the CDR3 DNA reads TGTGCCATCAGGACAGGGAGCTCCTATAATTCACCCCTCCACTTT.

The gene calls are TRBV4-2 and TRBJ2-2, with TRBD2 as a possible D gene (6 bases). This CDR3 is 17 amino acids long. Germline V CDR1 and CDR2: LGHNA, YNFKEQ. V lost 1 base to trimming and J lost 5 bases, with 17 bases between them. The CDR3 loop is CASSQGQRALRTGELFF. CDR3 coding DNA: TGTGCCAGCAGCCAAGGACAGCGGGCCCTACGGACCGGGGAGCTGTTTTTT.

The chain carries TRBV10-2 and TRBJ2-5; TRBD2 matches at 12 bases. Per the germline V gene, CDR1 is WSHSY and CDR2 is SAAADI. The J segment lost 5 bases and the V segment lost 8 bases, leaving 12 bases of the junction unmatched. CDR3 length equals 16 residues. CDR3 in amino acids: CASVERLAGAWETQYF. CDR3 in DNA: TGCGCCAGCGTGGAGAGACTAGCGGGAGCGTGGGAGACCCAGTACTTC.

V gene TRBV30 combines with J gene TRBJ2-6; the D is unclear. V shed 5 bases and J shed 1 base, with 6 bases lying between them. The CDR3 totals 13 residues. Germline lookup yields CDR1 GTSNPN and CDR2 SVGIG (reference sequence). CDR3 coding DNA: TGTGCCTGGCGAGAATCTGGGGCCAACGTCCTGACTTTC. As protein: CAWRESGANVLTF.

This sequence joins TRBV21-1 and TRBJ2-6; the table's D call, TRBD1, has no DNA check behind it. TRBV21-1 is a known pseudogene. CDR3 length equals 17 residues. The CDR3 nucleotides are TGTGCCAGCAGCCCAGGGACAGGGGGTCCTGGGGCCAACGTCCTGACTTTC. Protein sequence: CASSPGTGGPGANVLTF.

On this clone itself: The germline gene is not matched at one end of the junction; a read error may be the cause. The rearrangement uses TRBV6-1 and TRBJ1-2; D is ambiguous. This CDR3 region has 11 residues. In germline, CDR1 is MNHNS, CDR2 SASEGT. Written as DNA, the CDR3 is TGTGCCAGCAGTGAAATGACACCCGCCTCTTTC. It translates to CASSEMTPASF.

The chain is built from TRBV13 and TRBJ1-5, with a tentative D call TRBD1 (6 bases). V lost 0 bases, J lost 7 bases, and 13 bases lay in between. The CDR3 extends over 15 amino acids. The germline CDR1 and CDR2 sequences are PRHDT and FYEKMQ (reference sequence). CDR3: CASSLGRGAGQPQHF. DNA of the CDR3: TGTGCCAGCAGCTTAGGTCGGGGGGCAGGACAGCCCCAGCATTTT. Full variable domain (outside the CDR3, taken from reference TRBV13 and TRBJ1-5): AAGVIQSPRHLIKEKRETATLKCYPIPRHDTVYWYQQGPGQDPQFLISFYEKMQSDKGSIPDRFSAQQFSDYHSELNMSSLELGDSALYFCASSLGRGAGQPQHFGDGTRLSIL.

V is TRBV15 and J is TRBJ2-7; 7 nucleotides agree with TRBD1. This CDR3 contains 15 residues. With V trimmed by 8 bases and J by 2 bases, 12 bases remained unmatched. Germline lookup yields CDR1 LNHNV and CDR2 YYDKDF (reference sequence). In nucleotides, the CDR3 is TGTGCCACCTCCTCCGGCAGGGGGAGTACCTACGAGCAGTACTTC. The encoded protein is CATSSGRGSTYEQYF.

This clone was detected a few times. The rearrangement links TRBV2 to TRBJ2-7; TRBD2 agrees at 12 bases. The CDR3 spans 15 residues. The germline V gene encodes CDR1 SNHLY and CDR2 FYNNEI. V was pared by 8 bases and J by 3 bases, with 8 bases of the junction left unmatched. In DNA form, the CDR3 reads TGTGCCAGCCGACGACTAGCGGGAGCTGACTACGAGCAGTACTTC. Its protein is CASRRLAGADYEQYF.

This clone appeared a single time. The V call is TRBV29-1, the J call TRBJ2-7; a possible D gene is TRBD2 (5 bases). V lost 4 bases, J lost 3 bases, and 13 bases lay in between. The CDR3 contains 13 residues. Germline CDR1 and CDR2: SQVTM and ANQGSEA. As DNA, the CDR3 is TGCAGCGTTGCGCGAGGGAAGTTCTACGAGCAGTACTTC. Translation: CSVARGKFYEQYF.

The chain carries TRBV2 and TRBJ1-6; 10 nucleotides align to TRBD1. Per the germline V gene, CDR1 is SNHLY and CDR2 is FYNNEI. Trimming at V came to 3 bases and at J to 7 bases, leaving 3 bases not matched to a gene. CDR3 length: 15 residues. In DNA, the CDR3 is TGTGCCAGCAGTGAGAGGGGACAGGGGAATTCACCCCTCCACTTT. Protein product: CASSERGQGNSPLHF.

This clone was seen just once. This CDR3 is CASSRSAGQGAYEQYF. The CDR3 bases are TGTGCCAGCAGCCGCTCTGCGGGGCAGGGGGCCTACGAGCAGTACTTC. The V and J genes are TRBV5-5 and TRBJ2-7; maybe TRBD1 (7 bases). V was cut by 4 bases and J by 2 bases, with 19 bases left in between. Germline assignment: CDR1 SGHKS and CDR2 YYEKEE (reference sequence). The CDR3 spans 16 residues.

This clone was found many times. The V gene is TRBV6-6, the J gene TRBJ1-1; D uncertain. The CDR3 has 15 amino acids. Trimming left V 8 bases short and J 3 bases short, with 19 bases between. In germline, CDR1 is MNHNY, CDR2 SVGAGI (reference sequence). CDR3 in DNA: TGTGCCAGCTCCGTGGGAGGGCGCGCGGACACTGAAGCTTTCTTT. Its translation is CASSVGGRADTEAFF.